A selection of T cell receptor beta chains follows, all from one sample in a study of blood T cells in healthy people across ages. TCRdb fed the 5' RACE reads into MiXCR, producing one record per CDR3 protein. The sample yields approximately 690,000 distinct CDR3 sequences, roughly 43% seen once. Sequenced sample: blood. These receptors were obtained from a man older than 75 in good health. Both conserved end residues are part of each CDR3.

v_gene | CDR3aa
TRBV12-3/TRBV12-4 | CASSRGLAGGNYEQYF
TRBV27 | CASSPRTGLNEKLFF
TRBV20-1 | CSATKLAGELYEQYF
TRBV15 | CATSRDKGQGQQYF
TRBV6-1 | CASGSGTQGYEQYF
TRBV20-1 | CSARGTRDPNEQYF
TRBV4-3 | CVSSLLRLANYEQYF
TRBV20-1 | CSAGSYEQYF
TRBV28 | CASSPNRVPEANYGYTF
TRBV20-1 | CSASAGGLNQPQHF
TRBV4-2 | CASSPDRPNYGYTF
TRBV12-3/TRBV12-4 | CASISHLGGTRGTTGELFF
TRBV12-3/TRBV12-4 | CASSLSPGAKHNEQFF
TRBV6-1 | CASSSGTGNSPLHF
TRBV18 | CASAPVNNNEQFF
TRBV20-1 | CSARGLGTSGRVMADTQYF
TRBV5-1 | CASSLGASDGTQYF
TRBV15 | CATSRDPAFNEKLFF
TRBV29-1 | CSVEELLALETQFF
TRBV20-1 | CSAPPWGGNQPQHF
TRBV20-1 | CSARGGPYQETQYF
TRBV6-2/TRBV6-3 | CASSPTATYGYTF
TRBV7-2 | CASSYTGTGAEQYF
TRBV6-1 | CASRDSKIGEQYF
TRBV6-2/TRBV6-3 | CASSWQGLINEQYF
TRBV6-5 | CASSWTASQETQYF
TRBV5-1 | CASSPWSGIEETQYF
TRBV12-3/TRBV12-4 | CASSPGLILYEQYF
TRBV4-2 | CASSQSNLDRVQDEQFF
TRBV7-9 | CASSPVGTTQYF
TRBV7-8 | CASSSHSGGGTDTQYF
TRBV6-5 | CASSADPKGTQYF
TRBV5-6 | CASSQAPTDTQYF
TRBV6-5 | CASSLYRASNQPQHF